The next 32 T cell receptor beta chains were all read from a single sample in a study of T-cell reconstitution after alpha-beta-depleted transplantation in children. A library of TCRbeta sequences, prepared with unique molecular identifiers, was generated. MiXCR, run by TCRdb on the PCR reads, gives a single entry per CDR3 protein. The sample gives about 610,000 distinct CDR3 sequences, approximately 10% of which show up once; around 4% is in the top ten. The sequenced sample was PBMCs from the stem cell graft donor, obtained from the stem cell graft. The receptors were sampled from a human donor who donated a stem cell graft to a child with acute myeloid leukemia.

This clonotype was recorded at least ten times. The chain carries TRBV4-3 and TRBJ2-3; D possibly corresponds to TRBD2 (6 bases). V was trimmed by 3 bases and J by 3 bases, leaving 16 bases between them. The germline CDR1 and CDR2 sequences are LGHNA and YSLEER. This CDR3 spans 16 amino acids. The CDR3 here is CASSQAGSGKTDTQYF. Here the CDR3 DNA reads TGCGCCAGCAGCCAGGCCGGGAGCGGAAAAACAGATACGCAGTATTTT.

This chain links TRBV15 with TRBJ2-2; 12 bases are shared with TRBD2. J lost 4 bases, V lost 0 bases, and 15 bases had no gene match. The CDR3 loop spans 21 amino acids. The germline gives CDR1 LNHNV, CDR2 YYDKDF (reference sequence). CDR3 sequence: CATSRDLVSTSGRRGTGELFF. The CDR3 nucleotides read TGTGCCACCAGCAGAGATTTAGTTTCGACTAGCGGGAGACGAGGCACCGGGGAGCTGTTTTTT.

This clonotype has more than one count but fewer than ten. The chain combines TRBV6-2 or TRBV6-3 with TRBJ2-5; D is unclear. The CDR3 contains 14 residues. Germline values: CDR1 MNHEY, CDR2 SVGEGT. The V gene lost 4 bases and the J gene lost 5 bases, with 14 bases spanning the gap. The CDR3 nucleotides read TGTGCCAGCAGTTTGCTGGGCCCCGGGGAGACCCAGTACTTC. As protein: CASSLLGPGETQYF.

V usage is TRBV20-1 and J usage is TRBJ2-7; 8 bases are shared with TRBD1. V shed 2 bases and J 3 bases; nucleotides not matched to a gene: 6. The CDR3 runs 14 residues. Germline V CDR1 and CDR2: DFQATT, SNEGSKA (reference sequence). The CDR3 sequence is CSARMPGTGYEQYF. CDR3 sequence (DNA): TGCAGTGCTAGAATGCCCGGGACAGGCTACGAGCAGTACTTC.

The chain links TRBV20-1 to TRBJ2-7; maybe TRBD2 (5 bases). The CDR3 length is 13 residues. Trimming shortened V by 0 bases and J by 7 bases, and 13 bases separated the two germline ends. Germline lookup yields CDR1 DFQATT and CDR2 SNEGSKA (reference sequence). The CDR3 DNA follows: TGCAGTGCTAGAGATCTCCTAGCTTGGGAGCAGTACTTC. Translated: CSARDLLAWEQYF.

The V and J genes are TRBV20-1 and TRBJ2-7, with D hard to call. Trimming pared 4 bases from V and 6 bases from J, leaving 19 bases between. From germline, CDR1 is DFQATT and CDR2 SNEGSKA (reference sequence). The CDR3 spans 14 residues. The DNA for the CDR3 is TGCAGTGCTACTTACCTGGACGTGTTGGGCGAGCAGTACTTC. Its translation is CSATYLDVLGEQYF.

The chain carries TRBV7-6 and TRBJ2-3, with 7 nucleotides matching TRBD2. The trim removed 4 bases at V and 4 bases at J, leaving 2 bases unmatched. The V gene's germline CDR1 is SGHVS and CDR2 FNYEAQ. This CDR3 is built from 13 residues. In DNA form, the CDR3 reads TGTGCCAGCAGCTACGCGGGGGCAGATACGCAGTATTTT. Amino acids: CASSYAGADTQYF.

In this sample, this clonotype turned up a few times. The chain couples TRBV29-1 to TRBJ2-2, with TRBD1 identical over 9 bases. Germline V gene lookup returns CDR1 SQVTM and CDR2 ANQGSEA. There are 14 residues in the CDR3. V shed 4 bases and J 5 bases; nucleotides not matched to a gene: 5. DNA of the CDR3: TGCAGCGTTGCCAGACAGGGGGGAACCGGGGAGCTGTTTTTT. It translates to CSVARQGGTGELFF.

This clonotype was seen a handful of times. V and J are TRBV20-1 and TRBJ2-2, with unresolved D. Germline V lookup: CDR1 DFQATT, CDR2 SNEGSKA (reference sequence). V gave up 4 bases and J gave up 0 bases, with 18 bases separating them. The CDR3 spans 17 residues. CDR3 in amino acids: CSAKRAQENANTGELFF. CDR3 DNA sequence: TGCAGTGCTAAAAGGGCCCAGGAAAACGCGAACACCGGGGAGCTGTTTTTT.

The chain's CDR3 is CASGRLAGGPTDTQYF. CDR3 nucleotide sequence: TGTGCCTCGGGCAGGCTAGCGGGGGGGCCCACAGATACGCAGTATTTT. The chain employs TRBV12-3 or TRBV12-4 and TRBJ2-3; 12 bases align to TRBD2. The CDR3 length is 16 residues. The V segment lost 11 bases and the J segment 2 bases; nucleotides outside the gene matches: 11.

Many counts were recorded for this clonotype. The V gene is TRBV11-2, the J gene TRBJ2-5; 8 positions agree with TRBD1. The V and J ends lost 2 bases and 5 bases, in that order; junction bases with no gene match: 4. Germline values: CDR1 SGHAT, CDR2 FQNNGV. The CDR3 contains 14 residues. Written as DNA, the CDR3 is TGTGCCAGCAGCTTACAGGGGGCTGGGGAGACCCAGTACTTC. This gives the protein CASSLQGAGETQYF.

V is TRBV18 and J is TRBJ1-4, with D uncertain. This CDR3 comprises 13 residues. V was cut by 6 bases and J by 5 bases, with 10 bases left in between. The germline gives CDR1 KGHSH, CDR2 LQKENI. The CDR3 loop reads CASSAGTNEKLFF. CDR3 coding DNA: TGTGCCAGCTCGGCTGGAACAAATGAAAAACTGTTTTTT.

This sequence joins TRBV10-3 and TRBJ2-2; 7 bases are a match to TRBD1. With V trimmed by 10 bases and J by 3 bases, 5 bases remained unmatched. Germline CDR1 is ENHRY and CDR2 is SYGVKD. The CDR3 runs 13 residues. The CDR3 here is CATKTGDTGELFF. The DNA for the CDR3 is TGTGCCACCAAAACAGGGGACACCGGGGAGCTGTTTTTT.

This clonotype came up a few times. The rearrangement uses TRBV9 and TRBJ2-1; a weak D match, TRBD2 (5 bases). Trimming cost V 0 bases and J 8 bases, with 18 bases left between them. Germline CDR1 reads SGDLS; CDR2 reads YYNGEE. This CDR3 comprises 16 residues. CDR3 amino acids: CASSVESGLNGDEQFF. DNA of the CDR3: TGTGCCAGCAGCGTAGAATCCGGACTCAACGGCGATGAGCAGTTCTTC.

V and J are TRBV20-1 and TRBJ2-7; weak D call: TRBD1 (5 bases). This CDR3 is 13 amino acids long. The V end lost 1 base, the J end lost 4 bases, and 11 bases lay between the germline ends. CDR1 is DFQATT, CDR2 SNEGSKA, per germline (reference sequence). This CDR3 is CSARGSQVYEQYF. Here the CDR3 DNA reads TGCAGTGCTAGAGGTTCACAGGTTTACGAGCAGTACTTC.

The sample holds a few counts of this clonotype. The chain combines TRBV5-1 with TRBJ2-7; D ambiguous. This CDR3 is 14 amino acids long. Germline V gene sequence: CDR1 SGHRS, CDR2 YFSETQ. V was shortened by 4 bases and J by 3 bases, with 14 bases between the two germline ends. Written as DNA, the CDR3 is TGCGCCAGCAGCGCCCGAAGCGCCCTCTACGAGCAGTACTTC. This codes for CASSARSALYEQYF. Full variable domain (rest looked up from reference TRBV5-1 and TRBJ2-7): KAGVTQTPRYLIKTRGQQVTLSCSPISGHRSVSWYQQTPGQGLQFLFEYFSETQRNKGNFPGRFSGRQFSNSRSEMNVSTLELGDSALYLCASSARSALYEQYFGPGTRLTVT.

This clonotype was seen a few times. J is TRBJ2-7 and V is TRBV20-1; possible D gene TRBD2, 5 bases. With 6 bases removed from V and 1 base from J, the gap between germline ends came to 16 bases. The CDR3 has 14 residues. Germline CDR1 and CDR2: DFQATT and SNEGSKA (reference sequence). CDR3 residues: CSAGTRGISYEQYF. DNA of the CDR3: TGCAGTGCCGGAACCCGAGGGATATCCTACGAGCAGTACTTC.

In this sample, this clonotype turned up many times. DNA for the CDR3: TGTGCCAGCAGCTCGTTAGACAGGATGACGGCTTTCTTT. It yields the protein CASSSLDRMTAFF. The chain couples TRBV7-9 to TRBJ1-1; a weak D match, TRBD1 (6 bases). The V end lost 4 bases, the J end lost 11 bases, and 17 bases lay between the germline ends. Germline V gene lookup returns CDR1 SEHNR and CDR2 FQNEAQ (reference sequence). The CDR3 runs to 13 residues.

This clonotype came up many times. The CDR3 protein is CASSLGVAGAEQYF. CDR3 nucleotide sequence: TGTGCCAGCAGTTTAGGGGTCGCGGGAGCTGAGCAGTACTTC. The rearrangement links TRBV12-3 or TRBV12-4 to TRBJ2-7, with 7 bases lining up with TRBD2. There are 14 residues in the CDR3. Germline trimming cut 1 base from V and 7 bases from J; bases unmatched to any gene: 7.

The V gene is TRBV3-1, the J gene TRBJ2-4; TRBD2 aligns across 8 bases. The V and J ends lost 2 bases and 7 bases, in that order; junction bases with no gene match: 4. The CDR3 runs 14 residues. From germline, CDR1 is LGHDT and CDR2 YNNKEL (reference sequence). The CDR3 protein is CASSQSGSSNIQYF. The CDR3 DNA reads TGTGCCAGCAGCCAAAGCGGGAGTTCTAACATTCAGTACTTC.

This clonotype was observed at least ten times. The chain combines TRBV12-3 or TRBV12-4 with TRBJ2-3; 11 nucleotides line up with TRBD2. The ends lost 8 bases at V and 2 bases at J; junction bases unmatched: 9. The CDR3 is made up of 16 amino acids. The DNA for the CDR3 is TGTGCCAGCTCATTGACTAGCGGGGTCTTCACAGATACGCAGTATTTT. This encodes CASSLTSGVFTDTQYF.

This clonotype was detected only a few times. The rearrangement joins TRBV7-2 to TRBJ1-4; TRBD1 might be the D (5 bases). Germline CDR1 reads SGHTA; CDR2 reads FQGNSA. The CDR3 has 15 residues. V was trimmed by 2 bases and J by 4 bases, leaving 11 bases between them. For the CDR3, the DNA is TGTGCCAGCAGCTTAAAGGCCGGGGGTAATGAAAAACTGTTTTTT. It yields the protein CASSLKAGGNEKLFF. The full variable domain, its missing parts supplied by reference TRBV7-2 and TRBJ1-4, is GAGVSQSPSNKVTEKGKDVELRCDPISGHTALYWYRQSLGQGLEFLIYFQGNSAPDKSGLPSDRFSAERTGGSVSTLTIQRTQQEDSAVYLCASSLKAGGNEKLFFGSGTQLSVL.

There are a few counts of this clonotype. The chain uses TRBV3-1 and TRBJ2-2, with unresolved D. The CDR3 has 12 residues. Trimming stripped 0 bases from V and 7 bases from J, with 3 bases between. Per the germline V gene, CDR1 is LGHDT and CDR2 is YNNKEL (reference sequence). The CDR3: CASSQDHGELFF. The CDR3 nucleotides are TGTGCCAGCAGCCAAGATCACGGGGAGCTGTTTTTT.

V gene TRBV6-5 combines with J gene TRBJ2-7, with D perhaps being TRBD1 or TRBD2 (6 bases each). V was trimmed by 2 bases and J by 3 bases, leaving 11 bases between them. Germline V CDR1 and CDR2: MNHEY, SVGAGI. This CDR3 is built from 14 residues. CDR3 residues: CASSYGGLVYEQYF. The CDR3 DNA sequence: TGTGCCAGCAGTTACGGGGGGCTCGTCTACGAGCAGTACTTC.

This clonotype was counted between two and nine times. The chain couples TRBV29-1 to TRBJ2-7; 10 bases fit TRBD2. The J segment lost 6 bases and the V segment lost 4 bases, leaving 15 bases of the junction unmatched. CDR1 SQVTM and CDR2 ANQGSEA come from the germline V gene. There are 16 residues in the CDR3. The CDR3 here is CSVVVAGGLREGEQYF. The CDR3 nucleotides are TGCAGCGTTGTCGTAGCGGGAGGTTTAAGGGAAGGCGAGCAGTACTTC.

The chain employs TRBV7-9 and TRBJ2-2; D ambiguous. The germline V and J ends were trimmed by 3 bases and 6 bases, with 5 bases remaining between them. Per germline, CDR1 SEHNR and CDR2 FQNEAQ (reference sequence). This CDR3 spans 12 amino acids. CDR3 nucleotide sequence: TGTGCCAGCAGCTTTCTCTCCGGGGAGCTGTTTTTT. Protein sequence: CASSFLSGELFF.

The rearrangement joins TRBV7-6 to TRBJ2-7; 8 bases match TRBD2. Trimming removed 2 bases from V and 5 bases from J; junction bases left unmatched: 5. Germline CDR1 SGHVS, CDR2 FNYEAQ. The CDR3 length is 14 residues. This chain's CDR3 is CASSLISGGDEQYF. In DNA, the CDR3 is TGTGCCAGCAGCTTAATCTCGGGAGGGGACGAGCAGTACTTC.

The V gene is TRBV7-9, the J gene TRBJ2-7; D call uncertain. The germline CDR1 and CDR2 sequences are SEHNR and FQNEAQ (reference sequence). The CDR3 runs 15 residues. V shed 6 bases and J shed 3 bases, with 18 bases lying between them. DNA for the CDR3: TGTGCCAGCAGATCCATTGGACCGAAGAACTACGAGCAGTACTTC. It translates to CASRSIGPKNYEQYF.

This clonotype was seen a handful of times. The rearrangement links TRBV20-1 to TRBJ2-1; 11 nucleotides agree with TRBD2. Unmatched junction bases numbered 2, after V lost 2 bases and J lost 5 bases. The CDR3 covers 14 residues. CDR1 is DFQATT and CDR2 is SNEGSKA in the germline V gene (reference sequence). CDR3 in DNA: TGCAGTGCTAGAACGGGACTAGCGGACAATGAGCAGTTCTTC. Protein product: CSARTGLADNEQFF.

This clonotype has a handful of counts. V usage is TRBV12-3 or TRBV12-4 and J usage is TRBJ1-2; a possible D gene is TRBD1 (6 bases). This CDR3 is built from 17 residues. V lost 6 bases and J 0 bases, leaving 20 bases between the germline ends. The CDR3 DNA sequence: TGTGCCAGCAGCCCCTTTCGGACAGACTTTCCTAACTATGGCTACACCTTC. This gives the protein CASSPFRTDFPNYGYTF.

This clonotype has at least ten counts. The chain is built from TRBV28 and TRBJ2-7; 9 nucleotides agree with TRBD1. The CDR3 is 15 residues long. The germline gives CDR1 MDHEN, CDR2 SYDVKM. Germline trimming cut 4 bases from V and 2 bases from J; bases unmatched to any gene: 6. The CDR3 loop reads CASSSDGTGTYEQYF. The CDR3, as DNA: TGTGCCAGCAGTTCGGACGGGACAGGGACCTACGAGCAGTACTTC.

This clonotype was counted only a few times. CDR3 nucleotide sequence: TGCAGCGTTGAAGAAGGGTACCCCAACGAGCAGTACTTC. It specifies CSVEEGYPNEQYF. The V gene is TRBV29-1, the J gene TRBJ2-7; D not certain. The V end was cut by 0 bases, the J end by 5 bases, with 11 bases between. This CDR3 has 13 amino acids. Germline loops: CDR1 SQVTM, CDR2 ANQGSEA.